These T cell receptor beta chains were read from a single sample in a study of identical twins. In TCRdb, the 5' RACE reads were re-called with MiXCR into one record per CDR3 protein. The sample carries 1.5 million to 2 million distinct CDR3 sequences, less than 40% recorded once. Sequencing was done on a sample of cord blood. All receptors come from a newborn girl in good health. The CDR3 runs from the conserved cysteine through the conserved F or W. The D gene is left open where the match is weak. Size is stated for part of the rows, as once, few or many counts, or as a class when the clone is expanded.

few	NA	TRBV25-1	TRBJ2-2	CASTQGGTGELFF	TGTGCCAGCACCCAGGGGGGCACCGGGGAGCTGTTTTTT
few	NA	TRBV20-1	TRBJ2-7	CSAKQGGHYEQYF	TGCAGTGCTAAACAGGGGGGGCATTACGAGCAGTACTTC
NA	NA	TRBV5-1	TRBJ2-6	CASSFIAAGANVLTF	TGCGCCAGCAGCTTTATTGCCGCTGGGGCCAACGTCCTGACTTTC
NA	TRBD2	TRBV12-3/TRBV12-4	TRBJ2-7	CASSLGRGRAGYEQYF	TGTGCCAGCAGTTTAGGACGCGGGAGGGCCGGGTACGAGCAGTACTTC
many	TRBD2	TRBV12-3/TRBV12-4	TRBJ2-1	CASSPLAELYNEQFF	TGTGCCAGCAGTCCGCTAGCGGAATTATACAATGAGCAGTTCTTC
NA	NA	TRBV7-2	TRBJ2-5	CASSLSSPSRYNEQYF	TGTGCCAGCAGCTTATCCTCTCCGTCACGTTACAATGAGCAGTACTTC
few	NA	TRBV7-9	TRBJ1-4	CASSLAGREANEKLFF	TGTGCCAGCAGCTTAGCGGGCAGGGAAGCTAATGAAAAACTGTTTTTT
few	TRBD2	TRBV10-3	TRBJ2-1	CAISILAGGTNEQFF	TGTGCCATCAGTATACTAGCGGGAGGCACCAATGAGCAGTTCTTC
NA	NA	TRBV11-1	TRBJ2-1	CASRRGRGEQFF	TGTGCCAGCAGGAGGGGAAGAGGTGAGCAGTTCTTC
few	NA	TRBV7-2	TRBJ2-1	CASRLTGTGTYNEQFF	TGTGCCAGCAGATTAACCGGGACTGGAACCTACAATGAGCAGTTCTTC
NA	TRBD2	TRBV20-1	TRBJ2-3	CRRAGEGDTQYF	TGCAGGCGAGCGGGGGAGGGAGATACGCAGTATTTT
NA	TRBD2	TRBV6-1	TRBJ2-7	CASSEGIAGGYEQYF	TGTGCCAGCAGTGAAGGAATAGCGGGAGGCTACGAGCAGTACTTC
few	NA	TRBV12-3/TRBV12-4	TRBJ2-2	CATRRTDTGELFF	TGTGCCACCAGAAGGACGGACACCGGGGAGCTGTTTTTT